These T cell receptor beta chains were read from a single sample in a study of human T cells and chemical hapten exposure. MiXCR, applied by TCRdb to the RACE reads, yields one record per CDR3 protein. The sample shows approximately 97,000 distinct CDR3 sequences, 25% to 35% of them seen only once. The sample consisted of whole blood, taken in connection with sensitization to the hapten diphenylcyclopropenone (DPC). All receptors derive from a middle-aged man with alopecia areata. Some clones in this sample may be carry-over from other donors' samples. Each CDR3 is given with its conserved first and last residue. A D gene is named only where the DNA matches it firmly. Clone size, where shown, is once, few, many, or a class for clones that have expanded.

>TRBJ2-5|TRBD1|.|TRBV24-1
TGTGCCACCAGTGATTTGGCAGAGGGGGCAGCCCAGTACTTC
CATSDLAEGAAQYF
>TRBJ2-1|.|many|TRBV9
TGTGCCAGCAGCGTGACAGGTCGAGGAAACGATGAGCAGTTCTTC
CASSVTGRGNDEQFF
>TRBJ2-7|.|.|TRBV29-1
TGCAGCGTCCGGGACCCAGGGTCGGAGCAGTACTTC
CSVRDPGSEQYF
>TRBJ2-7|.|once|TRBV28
TGTGCCAGCAGAACCGGGATTCCGGCTGGGGAGCAGTACTTC
CASRTGIPAGEQYF
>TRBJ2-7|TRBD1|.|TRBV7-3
TGTGCCAGCAGCCCCAGTGACAGGGGTTACGAGCAGTACTTC
CASSPSDRGYEQYF
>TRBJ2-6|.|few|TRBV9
TGTGCCAGCAGCCCCCGGATGTCTGGGGCCAACGTCCTGACTTTC
CASSPRMSGANVLTF
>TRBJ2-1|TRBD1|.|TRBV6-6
TGTGCCAGCGGGACAGGCGAGCAGTTCTTC
CASGTGEQFF
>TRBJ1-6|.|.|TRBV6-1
TGTGCCAGCAGTGAAGGGAAGTCCTTACCCCTCCACTTT
CASSEGKSLPLHF
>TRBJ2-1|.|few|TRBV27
TGTGCCAGCACGAAATATCCGGGAAATGAGCAGTTCTTC
CASTKYPGNEQFF
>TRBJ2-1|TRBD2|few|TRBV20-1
TGCAGTGCTAGAGGTGGCGGGAGTGGTGAGCAGTTCTTC
CSARGGGSGEQFF
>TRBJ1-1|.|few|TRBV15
TGTGCCACCAGCGACAACACTGAAGCTTTCTTT
CATSDNTEAFF
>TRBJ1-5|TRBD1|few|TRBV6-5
TGTGCCAGCAGTTTTACAGGGGTGGGGTGGGATCAGCCCCAGCATTTT
CASSFTGVGWDQPQHF
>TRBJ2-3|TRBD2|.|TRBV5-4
TGTGCCAGCAGCAATAGCGGGAGACCCACAGATACGCAGTATTTT
CASSNSGRPTDTQYF
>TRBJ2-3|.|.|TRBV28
TGTGCCAGCAATACAGGGTTTACAGATACGCAGTATTTT
CASNTGFTDTQYF
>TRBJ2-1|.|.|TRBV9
TGTGCCAGCAGCGTAGCTAGGTACAATGAGCAGTTCTTC
CASSVARYNEQFF
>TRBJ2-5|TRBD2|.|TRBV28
TGTGCTTCAGCGGGGGGTCAGCAAGAGACCCAGTACTTC
CASAGGQQETQYF
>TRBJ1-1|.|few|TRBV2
TGTGCCAGCAGTGAAGGTACACGCACTGAAGCTTTCTTT
CASSEGTRTEAFF
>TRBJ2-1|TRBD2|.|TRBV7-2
TGTGCCAGCAGATCTTCTAGCGGGAGGGCCCTGGGTGAGCAGTTCTTC
CASRSSSGRALGEQFF
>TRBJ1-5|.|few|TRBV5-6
TGTGCCAGCAGCCTGGGGAACAATCAGCCCCAGCATTTT
CASSLGNNQPQHF
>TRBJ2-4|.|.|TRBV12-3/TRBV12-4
TGTGCCAGCAGTTTTGGGACAGCCAAAAACATTCAGTACTTC
CASSFGTAKNIQYF
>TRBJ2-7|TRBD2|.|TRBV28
TGTGCCAGCAGTTTTACGTTTGGCGGGAGGGCCTACGAGCAGTACTTC
CASSFTFGGRAYEQYF
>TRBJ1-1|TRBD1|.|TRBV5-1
TGCGCCAGCAGCTTGGCCCGACAGGGGGCAAGCACTGAAGCTTTCTTT
CASSLARQGASTEAFF